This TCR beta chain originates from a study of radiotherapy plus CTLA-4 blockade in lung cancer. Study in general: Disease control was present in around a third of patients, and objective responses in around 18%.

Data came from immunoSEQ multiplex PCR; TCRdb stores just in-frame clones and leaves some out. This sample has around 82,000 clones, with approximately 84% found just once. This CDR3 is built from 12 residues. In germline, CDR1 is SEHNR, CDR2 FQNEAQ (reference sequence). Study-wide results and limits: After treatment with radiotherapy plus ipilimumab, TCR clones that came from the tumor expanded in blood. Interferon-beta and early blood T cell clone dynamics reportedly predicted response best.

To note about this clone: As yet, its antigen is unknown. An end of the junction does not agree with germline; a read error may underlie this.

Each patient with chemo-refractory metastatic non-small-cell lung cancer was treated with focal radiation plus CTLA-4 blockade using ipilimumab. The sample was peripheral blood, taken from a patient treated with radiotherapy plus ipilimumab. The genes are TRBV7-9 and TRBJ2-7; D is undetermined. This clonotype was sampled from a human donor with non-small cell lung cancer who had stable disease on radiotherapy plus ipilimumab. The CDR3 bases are TGTGCCGGCAGCCGGACCGCCTACGAGCAGTACTTC. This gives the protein CAGSRTAYEQYF.